The 24 T cell receptor beta chains presented below share a single source sample, sequenced in a study of shared clonotypes between healthy human individuals. The table came from immunoSEQ multiplex PCR; TCRdb's copy has only in-frame clones and leaves some out. The sample has roughly 530,000 clones, around 96% seen once. Specimen: naive CD4+ T cells sorted from blood. Subset in this sample: CD45RA+ positively selected. The source of these receptors is a woman in her twenties or thirties in good health.

Regarding this clone: One end of the junction fails to match germline, which may point to a read error. CDR3 loop: CASRFRTSGRNPQETQYF. The CDR3, as DNA: TGTGCCAGCCGTTTCAGGACTAGCGGGAGGAACCCCCAAGAGACCCAGTACTTC. The chain carries TRBV28 and TRBJ2-5; 14 nucleotides agree with TRBD2. The germline gives CDR1 MDHEN, CDR2 SYDVKM. This CDR3 has 18 amino acids. The full variable domain, rest sourced from reference TRBV28 and TRBJ2-5, is DVKVTQSSRYLVKRTGEKVFLECVQDMDHENMFWYRQDPGLGLRLIYFSYDVKMKEKGDIPEGYSVSREKKERFSLILESASTNQTSMYLCASRFRTSGRNPQETQYFGPGTRLLVL.

The V gene is TRBV5-4, the J gene TRBJ2-3; possibly TRBD1 for D (6 bases). With 0 bases removed from V and 6 bases from J, the gap between germline ends came to 11 bases. Per germline, CDR1 SGHNT and CDR2 YYREEE (reference sequence). The CDR3 extends over 14 amino acids. CDR3 DNA: TGTGCCAGCAGCTTGGCAGGGGTTTACGATACGCAGTATTTT. It yields the protein CASSLAGVYDTQYF.

CDR3 DNA sequence: TGTGCCAGCAGTGAAGCAGGGGGAGGGCCCTACGAGCAGTACTTC. Residues: CASSEAGGGPYEQYF. V is TRBV6-1 and J is TRBJ2-7; D may be TRBD2 (7 bases). Germline lookup yields CDR1 MNHNS and CDR2 SASEGT. This CDR3 spans 15 amino acids. The ends were cut back, 0 bases at V and 2 bases at J, with 11 bases in the middle.

This chain joins TRBV19 and TRBJ2-1; D is possibly TRBD2 (7 bases). The germline V gene encodes CDR1 LNHDA and CDR2 SQIVND (reference sequence). Trimming removed 6 bases at V and 6 bases at J, with 21 bases between. The CDR3 loop spans 16 amino acids. The chain's CDR3 is CASSGRGATQRNEQFF. In nucleotides, the CDR3 is TGTGCCAGTAGCGGACGGGGGGCCACCCAACGCAATGAGCAGTTCTTC.

The chain is built from TRBV10-3 and TRBJ2-3, with 10 positions matching TRBD2. V lost 8 bases, J lost 0 bases, and 8 bases stayed unmatched. The CDR3 consists of 16 residues. Germline CDR1 reads ENHRY; CDR2 reads SYGVKD. Here the CDR3 DNA reads TGTGCCATCGGAAAGCGGGAGGGCCGGAGCACAGATACGCAGTATTTT. Residues: CAIGKREGRSTDTQYF.

The chain uses TRBV5-4 and TRBJ1-2; D gene uncertain. CDR1 and CDR2 from the germline V gene are SGHNT and YYREEE (reference sequence). Trimming left V 4 bases short and J 6 bases short, with 13 bases between. This CDR3 is built from 13 residues. CDR3 DNA sequence: TGTGCCAGCAGCCGACTAAACGAAAATGGCTACACCTTC. Residues: CASSRLNENGYTF.

The chain uses TRBV7-8 and TRBJ1-5; D uncertain. Trimming left V 0 bases short and J 3 bases short, with 18 bases between. Germline V gene lookup returns CDR1 SGHVS and CDR2 FQNEAQ. This CDR3 region has 18 residues. The CDR3 nucleotides read TGTGCCAGCAGCTTAGCCCGAAGGAAAACGGCGGCCAATCAGCCCCAGCATTTT. It codes for CASSLARRKTAANQPQHF. The full variable domain, rest sourced from reference TRBV7-8 and TRBJ1-5, is GAGVSQSPRYKVAKRGQDVALRCDPISGHVSLFWYQQALGQGPEFLTYFQNEAQLDKSGLPSDRFFAERPEGSVSTLKIQRTQQEDSAVYLCASSLARRKTAANQPQHFGDGTRLSIL.

The chain recombines TRBV4-1 with TRBJ1-5; 8 positions match TRBD1. In germline, CDR1 is MGHRA, CDR2 YSYEKL. Trimming at V came to 0 bases and at J to 2 bases, leaving 6 bases not matched to a gene. The CDR3 sequence is 17 residues long. The CDR3 spells CASSQDLQGAGNQPQHF. In DNA, the CDR3 is TGCGCCAGCAGCCAAGATCTTCAGGGGGCAGGCAATCAGCCCCAGCATTTT.

J is TRBJ2-2 and V is TRBV6-6; D gene unclear. Trimming removed 5 bases at V and 2 bases at J, with 12 bases between. CDR3 length: 15 amino acids. CDR1 and CDR2 (germline): MNHNY, SVGAGI (reference sequence). CDR3 region: CASSHYGKNTGELFF. The CDR3 DNA follows: TGTGCCAGCAGTCACTACGGCAAAAACACCGGGGAGCTGTTTTTT.

This chain links TRBV5-1 with TRBJ2-1; D may be TRBD2 (5 bases). Germline V gene lookup returns CDR1 SGHRS and CDR2 YFSETQ. V dropped 4 bases and J dropped 6 bases, with 14 bases sitting between them. The CDR3 is made up of 14 amino acids. The CDR3 DNA reads TGCGCCAGCAGCCCCAGTCCCGGAGGCAATGAGCAGTTCTTC. Amino acids: CASSPSPGGNEQFF.

The rearrangement links TRBV6-6 to TRBJ2-5; the D call may be TRBD1 or TRBD2 (5 bases each). Looked up from germline, CDR1 is MNHNY and CDR2 is SVGAGI (reference sequence). The V gene lost 5 bases and the J gene lost 5 bases, with 15 bases spanning the gap. This CDR3 spans 14 amino acids. The chain's CDR3 is CASSLMGVWETQYF. The CDR3 region has the DNA TGTGCCAGCAGTCTGATGGGGGTCTGGGAGACCCAGTACTTC.

The V gene is TRBV19, the J gene TRBJ1-6; perhaps TRBD1 as D (6 bases). CDR3 size: 18 residues. V lost 0 bases and J lost 4, with 16 bases in between. Germline V gene sequence: CDR1 LNHDA, CDR2 SQIVND (reference sequence). The CDR3 DNA sequence: TGTGCCAGTAGTATAGATCTGGCAGGGGCGAGATATAATTCACCCCTCCACTTT. It translates to CASSIDLAGARYNSPLHF.

The chain combines TRBV28 with TRBJ1-4; possibly TRBD1 for D (5 bases). The V gene's germline CDR1 is MDHEN and CDR2 SYDVKM. The germline V and J ends were trimmed by 3 bases and 3 bases, with 11 bases remaining between them. CDR3 length: 15 residues. CDR3 DNA sequence: TGTGCCAGCAGTTTTCCCAGGGTAGCTAATGAAAAACTGTTTTTT. This encodes CASSFPRVANEKLFF.

The chain couples TRBV11-2 to TRBJ2-1, with 11 bases fitting TRBD2. Germline CDR1 SGHAT, CDR2 FQNNGV. Trimming at V came to 5 bases and at J to 7 bases, leaving 16 bases not matched to a gene. The CDR3 spans 18 residues. CDR3 loop: CASSRGNLAGGPENEQFF. The CDR3 nucleotides are TGTGCCAGCAGCCGAGGGAATTTAGCGGGAGGGCCGGAGAATGAGCAGTTCTTC.

The V gene is TRBV19, the J gene TRBJ2-2; unclear D gene. CDR3 length: 15 residues. Germline lookup yields CDR1 LNHDA and CDR2 SQIVND (reference sequence). V lost 6 bases and J 5 bases, leaving 16 bases between the germline ends. The CDR3 protein is CASSTLEGSTGELFF. As DNA, the CDR3 is TGTGCCAGTAGCACGTTGGAAGGAAGTACCGGGGAGCTGTTTTTT.

J is TRBJ1-2 and V is TRBV5-4, with 10 positions matching TRBD1. This CDR3 has 12 residues. Per the germline V gene, CDR1 is SGHNT and CDR2 is YYREEE (reference sequence). The V gene end was trimmed by 5 bases and the J gene end by 8 bases; junction bases not matched to a gene: 3. CDR3 amino acids: CASRGQGKGYTF. CDR3 nucleotide sequence: TGTGCCAGCAGGGGACAGGGGAAAGGCTACACCTTC.

V and J are TRBV9 and TRBJ2-6, with D unclear. Trimming removed 5 bases at V and 1 base at J, with 13 bases between. CDR1 is SGDLS and CDR2 is YYNGEE in the germline V gene. The CDR3 sequence is 16 residues long. CDR3 sequence reads: CASSTRSDSGANVLTF. In DNA form, the CDR3 reads TGTGCCAGCAGTACAAGATCCGATTCTGGGGCCAACGTCCTGACTTTC.

The chain combines TRBV5-5 with TRBJ1-5; no clear D gene. The CDR3 runs 14 residues. CDR1 is SGHKS and CDR2 is YYEKEE in the germline V gene (reference sequence). The V end lost 0 bases, the J end lost 4 bases, and 8 bases lay between the germline ends. The CDR3 nucleotides are TGTGCCAGCAGCTTGGAATGGGTGAATCAGCCCCAGCATTTT. Translated: CASSLEWVNQPQHF.

V usage is TRBV29-1 and J usage is TRBJ1-1; 7 bases are a match to TRBD1. CDR1 is SQVTM, CDR2 ANQGSEA, per germline. The CDR3 totals 15 residues. V shed 7 bases and J 3 bases; nucleotides not matched to a gene: 14. The CDR3: CSAVGQPRTYTEAFF. Here the CDR3 DNA reads TGCAGCGCTGTGGGACAGCCCCGAACCTACACTGAAGCTTTCTTT.

The V gene is TRBV18, the J gene TRBJ2-3; 12 bases line up with TRBD2. Germline loops: CDR1 KGHSH, CDR2 LQKENI. V gave up 2 bases and J gave up 6 bases; unmatched junction bases: 6. The CDR3 loop spans 16 amino acids. In DNA form, the CDR3 reads TGTGCCAGCTCACCAAGACTAGCGGGGGTACTCGATACGCAGTATTTT. Its protein is CASSPRLAGVLDTQYF.

Regarding this clone: This sample also contains other DNA sequences that code for the same CDR3. The chain uses TRBV18 and TRBJ2-5, with 7 positions matching TRBD1. This CDR3 has 13 residues. Trimming took 6 bases from V and 3 from J; bases not matched to a gene: 4. The germline V gene encodes CDR1 KGHSH and CDR2 LQKENI. The CDR3 DNA reads TGTGCCAGCTCTCCCGGGACAGAAGAGACCCAGTACTTC. This codes for CASSPGTEETQYF.

This clone was detected once. The chain carries TRBV6-1 and TRBJ2-7; TRBD2 matches 10 bases. V lost 8 bases and J lost 5; bases outside the gene matches: 6. The germline V gene has CDR1 MNHNS and CDR2 SASEGT. This CDR3 has 13 residues. CDR3 bases: TGTGCCAGCCGAACTAGCGGGGTCCACGAGCAGTACTTC. The encoded protein is CASRTSGVHEQYF.

The chain couples TRBV10-1 to TRBJ2-7; D remains ambiguous. Trimming took off 4 bases at V and 7 bases at J, with 11 bases between the two ends. CDR1 and CDR2 (germline): WNHNN, SYGVQD (reference sequence). The CDR3 spans 12 residues. CDR3 in DNA: TGCGCCAGCAGTGCTTACGATGGGGAGCAGTACTTC. This encodes CASSAYDGEQYF.

The chain has TRBV18 and TRBJ2-5; D possibly uses TRBD1 or TRBD2 (5 bases each). Germline V gene lookup returns CDR1 KGHSH and CDR2 LQKENI. With 3 bases removed from V and 4 bases from J, the gap between germline ends came to 18 bases. The length of the CDR3 is 16 residues. The CDR3 region has the DNA TGTGCCAGCTCACCCTCCAGCCTACCGGGGCCAGAGACCCAGTACTTC. Encoded protein: CASSPSSLPGPETQYF.